The entry below describes one T cell receptor beta chain. This clonotype was found many times. The target of this receptor is not known. No base quality values were provided; no much bigger clone lies one nucleotide off. V and J lose 4 bases and 7 bases, and a span of 20 bases separates them. The CDR1 and CDR2 encoded by the germline V gene (reference sequence) are LGHDT and YNNKEL. The CDR3 runs 15 residues from the cysteine to the phenylalanine. Only the CDR3 DNA stays, 45 bases, in frame from base 1. Library preparation used 5' RACE. Reads for this sample came from a NextSeq 500. The TCR library protocol attached unique molecular identifiers to individual cDNA molecules to correct for sequencing error and PCR bias. Both TCR alpha and beta chains were sequenced, and tight co-correlation was observed between alpha and beta sequence abundances in each sample. Per the authors' processing: Decombinator V4 was used to perform V gene, J gene and CDR3 annotation of TCR sequences. Expanded TCRs were defined as changing significantly between any two time points under a Poisson model with p below 0.0001. TCR abundances were normalised to the total number of TCRs sequenced per sample and were expressed as counts per million. TRAV1-2 paired with TRAJ12, TRAJ20 or TRAJ33 defined MAIT TCRs, while TRAV10 paired with TRAJ18 defined iNKT TCRs. VDJdb, accessed 1 November 2021, was searched for CMV, EBV and SARS-CoV-2 annotated TCRs, excluding TCRs annotated for multiple antigens. The public sequencing data were trimmed at Q25 with fastp and processed into clonotypes with MiXCR by TCRdb, which kept only in-frame beta chains. CDR3 protein sequences are deduplicated, and each keeps its most common genes and DNA. Clone size and V and J calls follow TCRdb, not the original study. Within this sample are about 60,000 distinct CDR3 sequences, with over 10% of them counted one time only. Over 3% of the sample is in the top ten clones.

This entry comes from a study of early T cells in non-severe SARS-CoV-2 infection (dated by TCRdb to about 2021). Study-level background: Bulk RNA from unsorted whole blood was used for TCR sequencing, so alpha and beta chains could not be paired.

The study was a case-control design nested within a healthcare worker cohort in London, UK, with weekly nasopharyngeal swab PCR tests and blood sampling. Healthcare workers were recruited during the week of the UK lockdown, between 23 and 31 March 2020, and followed weekly for up to about 15 weeks. What the work shows at the level of the full study, not this receptor alone: Matching against VDJdb was skewed toward anti-spike CD8 responses, likely underestimated virus-specific expansions, and missed private and CD4 specificities.

The sequence came from an adult who was a healthcare worker with PCR-confirmed SARS-CoV-2 infection or an uninfected control (not recorded which). This chain joins TRBV3-1 to TRBJ2-7; no D gene is confidently identified. The sample was whole blood. The CDR3 reads CASSPRENLIREQYF. In nucleotides, the sequence is TGTGCCAGCAGCCCAAGAGAGAATCTCATCCGGGAGCAGTACTTC.